This T cell receptor beta chain was profiled in a study of OX40 agonist ivuxolimab in advanced cancers. Findings and limits, study-wide: Doses of 0.1 to 3.0 mg/kg were accompanied by clonal expansion of CD4+ and CD8+ blood T cells by week 6.

In regard to this clone: Its antigen is still unknown.

Trimming shortened V by 3 bases and J by 3 bases, and 20 bases separated the two germline ends. The CDR3 is 18 amino acids. From germline, CDR1 is SEHNR and CDR2 FQNEAQ (reference sequence). Generated by immunoSEQ multiplex PCR, the TCRdb table keeps only in-frame clones and is missing some. The data hold about 56,000 clones, with 80% to 95% observed a single time. The clonotype was recovered from an adult with an advanced solid tumor such as melanoma, head and neck, liver or kidney cancer. Sequences were derived from CD4+ or CD8+ T cells sorted from blood, sampled in a trial of the OX40 agonist ivuxolimab. V usage is TRBV7-9 and J usage is TRBJ2-2; possibly TRBD2 for D (6 bases). CDR3 loop: CASSLEFWSSDDTGELFF. CDR3 DNA sequence: TGTGCCAGCAGCTTGGAATTTTGGTCTAGCGATGACACCGGGGAGCTGTTTTTT.